Below are 24 T cell receptor beta chains sequenced from a single sample in a study of Graves' ophthalmopathy and Graves' hyperthyroidism. RNA transcripts provided the template for amplifying TCR beta CDR3 regions. The first round was an RT-PCR with HTBI primers, and the second round was a multiplex PCR. One entry per CDR3 protein, called by TCRdb with MiXCR from the multiplex PCR reads. This table has about 410,000 distinct CDR3 sequences, 15% to 20% appearing once. The sequenced sample was peripheral blood. All receptors derive from a woman aged 18 to 35 with Graves' ophthalmopathy.

This clonotype has at least ten counts. The chain is built from TRBV27 and TRBJ2-5; either TRBD1 or TRBD2 may fit D (5 bases each). The V gene lost 4 bases and the J gene lost 1 base, with 10 bases spanning the gap. Germline loops: CDR1 MNHEY, CDR2 SMNVEV (reference sequence). CDR3 length equals 14 residues. The CDR3 bases are TGTGCCAGCAGTTCCCGGGACGTCCAAGAGACCCAGTACTTC. Translated, it gives CASSSRDVQETQYF.

The V and J genes are TRBV30 and TRBJ1-5; D remains ambiguous. Trimming removed 0 bases from V and 3 bases from J, with 12 bases in between. Per the germline V gene, CDR1 is GTSNPN and CDR2 is SVGIG (reference sequence). CDR3 length equals 15 residues. For the CDR3, the DNA is TGTGCCTGGAGTGTAAGTGGGCGGTTCAATCAGCCCCAGCATTTT. This translates into CAWSVSGRFNQPQHF. The entire variable domain, with the rest obtained from reference TRBV30 and TRBJ1-5, is as follows: SQTIHQWPATLVQPVGSPLSLECTVEGTSNPNLYWYRQAAGRGLQLLFYSVGIGQISSEVPQNLSASRPQDRQFILSSKKLLLSDSGFYLCAWSVSGRFNQPQHFGDGTRLSIL.

This clonotype came up many times. The chain combines TRBV29-1 with TRBJ1-1, with a weak D call TRBD1 (6 bases). V was pared by 7 bases and J by 1 base, with 10 bases between. This CDR3 spans 12 amino acids. Germline V gene data show CDR1 as SQVTM and CDR2 as ANQGSEA. CDR3 in DNA: TGCAGCGCCGGGACACCGAACACTGAAGCTTTCTTT. It is translated as CSAGTPNTEAFF.

This clonotype has a count of ten or more. This chain links TRBV6-2 or TRBV6-3 with TRBJ1-1; TRBD1 agrees at 7 bases. Trimming removed 1 base from V and 6 bases from J; junction bases left unmatched: 8. CDR1 is MNHEY, CDR2 SVGEGT, per germline. There are 15 residues in the CDR3. The DNA for the CDR3 is TGTGCCAGCAGTTACTGGGTCAGGGGGAGCCCTGAAGCTTTCTTT. Protein product: CASSYWVRGSPEAFF.

In this sample, this clonotype turned up a few times. The chain joins TRBV11-2 to TRBJ1-5, with D possibly being TRBD1 (6 bases). The CDR3 consists of 14 residues. Between the trimmed V and J ends, which lost 5 bases and 3 bases, there was a span of 11 bases. Germline V gene data show CDR1 as SGHAT and CDR2 as FQNNGV. CDR3 amino acids: CASSPNRVNQPQHF. CDR3 DNA sequence: TGTGCCAGCAGCCCGAACAGGGTCAATCAGCCCCAGCATTTT. Full variable domain (outside the CDR3, taken from reference TRBV11-2 and TRBJ1-5): EAGVAQSPRYKIIEKRQSVAFWCNPISGHATLYWYQQILGQGPKLLIQFQNNGVVDDSQLPKDRFSAERLKGVDSTLKIQPAKLEDSAVYLCASSPNRVNQPQHFGDGTRLSIL.

This clonotype appeared many times. In DNA form, the CDR3 reads TGTGCCAGCAGCCCCCGGGACCACAACACTGAAGCTTTCTTT. This codes for CASSPRDHNTEAFF. The rearrangement links TRBV12-3 or TRBV12-4 to TRBJ1-1; maybe TRBD1 (5 bases). The CDR3 loop spans 14 amino acids. V was shortened by 6 bases and J by 2 bases, with 13 bases between the two germline ends.

As for this clonotype: Since the CDR3 does not end with the conserved phenylalanine or tryptophan, this likely comes from a read error. The chain uses TRBV20-1 and TRBJ2-1; 8 nucleotides match TRBD2. The CDR3 runs to 21 residues. Germline V gives CDR1 DFQATT, CDR2 SNEGSKA (reference sequence). Trimming cost V 5 bases and J 6 bases; bases outside gene matches: 30. The CDR3 nucleotides read TGCAGTGCTCCCCCAGCGGGGGACCCGGGACTAGGGCTCTTCCGTAGCAATGAGCAGTTCTGC. Protein: CSAPPAGDPGLGLFRSNEQFC.

This clonotype came up a few times. This sequence joins TRBV28 and TRBJ2-5, with TRBD2 identical over 12 bases. The CDR3 loop spans 16 amino acids. V shed 5 bases and J 4 bases; nucleotides not matched to a gene: 8. Germline V gene sequence: CDR1 MDHEN, CDR2 SYDVKM. In DNA form, the CDR3 reads TGTGCCAGCAGTGTCGGACTAGCGGGAAATTCAGAGACCCAGTACTTC. This codes for CASSVGLAGNSETQYF. The full variable domain, with the rest looked up from reference TRBV28 and TRBJ2-5, is DVKVTQSSRYLVKRTGEKVFLECVQDMDHENMFWYRQDPGLGLRLIYFSYDVKMKEKGDIPEGYSVSREKKERFSLILESASTNQTSMYLCASSVGLAGNSETQYFGPGTRLLVL.

The rearrangement links TRBV30 to TRBJ1-5; D is undetermined. The CDR3 is 14 residues long. Germline V gene sequence: CDR1 GTSNPN, CDR2 SVGIG (reference sequence). V lost 2 bases, J lost 6 bases, and 14 bases lay in between. The CDR3 reads CAWSWAASGQPQHF. In DNA, the CDR3 is TGTGCCTGGAGTTGGGCAGCGTCCGGTCAGCCCCAGCATTTT.

This clonotype was recorded at least ten times. The V call is TRBV12-3 or TRBV12-4, the J call TRBJ2-7, with a possible D match to TRBD1 (6 bases). Trimming took 7 bases from V and 4 from J, leaving 11 bases between them. This CDR3 contains 12 residues. The CDR3 sequence: CASTLQGYEQYF. As DNA, the CDR3 is TGTGCCAGCACCTTACAGGGATACGAGCAGTACTTC.

This clonotype occurred a few times. The chain carries TRBV6-5 and TRBJ1-2; a possible D gene is TRBD1 (5 bases). V dropped 4 bases and J dropped 2 bases, with 17 bases sitting between them. CDR1 is MNHEY, CDR2 SVGAGI, per germline. The CDR3 spans 16 residues. In DNA, the CDR3 is TGTGCCAGCAGTTCCCCCAGCCTCCGGGGCAACTATGGCTACACCTTC. Amino acid sequence: CASSSPSLRGNYGYTF.

This clonotype was observed at least ten times. The rearrangement uses TRBV6-2 or TRBV6-3 and TRBJ2-7; 7 bases line up with TRBD1. Germline V gene data show CDR1 as MNHEY and CDR2 as SVGEGT. This CDR3 is 15 amino acids long. J lost 1 base, V lost 2 bases, and 5 bases had no gene match. CDR3 sequence: CASSYPRQGSYEQYF. Here the CDR3 DNA reads TGTGCCAGCAGTTACCCCCGACAGGGATCCTACGAGCAGTACTTC.

At least ten counts were recorded for this clonotype. This rearrangement joins TRBV20-1 to TRBJ1-3; 7 nucleotides agree with TRBD1. The V segment lost 0 bases and the J segment 0 bases; nucleotides outside the gene matches: 2. CDR3 length equals 15 residues. The germline V gene has CDR1 DFQATT and CDR2 SNEGSKA (reference sequence). Here the CDR3 reads CSARDGTVSGNTIYF. The CDR3 coding sequence is TGCAGTGCTAGAGACGGGACAGTCTCTGGAAACACCATATATTTT.

A single count supports this clonotype. CDR3 in amino acids: CASSTPGVPCGRLQETQYF. CDR3 coding DNA: TGTGCCAGTAGTACCCCCGGGGTACCGTGCGGGCGACTCCAAGAGACCCAGTACTTC. The rearrangement joins TRBV19 to TRBJ2-5; tentative D call: TRBD2 (5 bases). The germline V gene encodes CDR1 LNHDA and CDR2 SQIVND (reference sequence). Deletions cut 4 bases from V and 1 base from J, with 25 bases between. CDR3 length: 19 residues.

Many counts were recorded for this clonotype. The rearrangement joins TRBV30 to TRBJ1-1; the D gene is possibly TRBD1 (5 bases). This CDR3 region has 13 residues. Germline lookup yields CDR1 GTSNPN and CDR2 SVGIG (reference sequence). Trimming removed 4 bases at V and 0 bases at J, with 9 bases between. The CDR3 bases are TGTGCCTGGACAGGGCGGATGAACACTGAAGCTTTCTTT. Translating gives CAWTGRMNTEAFF. Using reference TRBV30 and TRBJ1-1 for the parts outside the CDR3, the full variable domain is SQTIHQWPATLVQPVGSPLSLECTVEGTSNPNLYWYRQAAGRGLQLLFYSVGIGQISSEVPQNLSASRPQDRQFILSSKKLLLSDSGFYLCAWTGRMNTEAFFGQGTRLTVV.

The gene calls are TRBV28 and TRBJ2-7, with 11 bases that match TRBD2. From germline, CDR1 is MDHEN and CDR2 SYDVKM. J was trimmed by 10 bases and V by 4 bases; bases with no gene match: 3. This CDR3 is built from 12 residues. CDR3 region: CASSSGLAEQYF. The CDR3 nucleotides are TGTGCCAGCAGTTCGGGACTAGCGGAACAGTACTTC.

The V and J genes are TRBV20-1 and TRBJ2-5; TRBD2 agrees at 9 bases. CDR1 is DFQATT and CDR2 is SNEGSKA in the germline V gene (reference sequence). The CDR3 consists of 14 residues. DNA for the CDR3: TGCAATGCGAGGGAAGCGGGGGGTCGGGAGACCCAGTACTTC. It translates to CNAREAGGRETQYF.

The chain is built from TRBV7-2 and TRBJ2-5, with 9 bases aligning to TRBD1. V was pared by 5 bases and J by 1 base, with 2 bases of the junction left unmatched. Germline CDR1 reads SGHTA; CDR2 reads FQGNSA. This CDR3 region has 14 residues. CDR3 sequence: CASSRQGVQETQYF. In DNA, the CDR3 is TGTGCCAGCAGCAGACAGGGGGTCCAAGAGACCCAGTACTTC.

This clonotype was seen repeatedly, ten times or more. V usage is TRBV12-3 or TRBV12-4 and J usage is TRBJ1-5; 8 bases are a match to TRBD1. This CDR3 has 15 residues. J gave up 1 base and V 6 bases, and 5 bases lay outside the gene matches. CDR3 coding DNA: TGTGCCAGCAGACCGACAGGGGTGAGCAATCAGCCCCAGCATTTT. The encoded protein is CASRPTGVSNQPQHF.

This clonotype was picked up many times. The junction departs from the called germline gene at one end, perhaps through a read error. The chain carries TRBV2 and TRBJ2-7; TRBD2 matches at 12 bases. Germline CDR1 SNHLY, CDR2 FYNNEI. The CDR3 is made up of 15 amino acids. The CDR3 coding sequence is TGTGCCAGCAGTCAAGCTAGCGGGAGGGCCTACGAGCAGTACTTC. Amino acids: CASSQASGRAYEQYF.

This clonotype was detected ten times or more. This chain links TRBV18 with TRBJ1-1, with TRBD1 as a possible D gene (6 bases). From germline, CDR1 is KGHSH and CDR2 LQKENI. The CDR3 loop spans 14 amino acids. V dropped 5 bases and J dropped 0 bases, with 10 bases sitting between them. The CDR3, as DNA: TGTGCCAGCTCAGAAAACAGGGTGAACACTGAAGCTTTCTTT. Translated: CASSENRVNTEAFF.

This clonotype came up many times. This sequence joins TRBV28 and TRBJ1-2; 9 nucleotides match TRBD1. Germline values: CDR1 MDHEN, CDR2 SYDVKM. This CDR3 is built from 15 residues. Trimming at V came to 6 bases and at J to 4 bases, leaving 9 bases not matched to a gene. The CDR3 DNA follows: TGTGCCAGCAGCCCGGGGACAGGGTCACTCTATGGCTACACCTTC. The encoded protein is CASSPGTGSLYGYTF.

This clonotype was counted many times. The V call is TRBV29-1, the J call TRBJ2-7; TRBD2 agrees at 8 bases. Germline assignment: CDR1 SQVTM and CDR2 ANQGSEA. The V segment lost 6 bases and the J segment 7 bases; nucleotides outside the gene matches: 8. The CDR3 is 12 amino acids. CDR3 sequence (DNA): TGCAGCGTCACTAGCGGACCCGAGGAGCAGTACTTC. This translates into CSVTSGPEEQYF.

In this sample, this clonotype turned up many times. The rearrangement links TRBV12-3 or TRBV12-4 to TRBJ2-7; D perhaps matches TRBD2 (6 bases). The CDR3 spans 15 residues. The V end lost 3 bases, the J end lost 5 bases, and 17 bases lay between the germline ends. CDR3 sequence: CASSFGGAKSDEQYF. CDR3 sequence (DNA): TGTGCCAGCAGTTTTGGAGGGGCGAAATCGGACGAGCAGTACTTC.